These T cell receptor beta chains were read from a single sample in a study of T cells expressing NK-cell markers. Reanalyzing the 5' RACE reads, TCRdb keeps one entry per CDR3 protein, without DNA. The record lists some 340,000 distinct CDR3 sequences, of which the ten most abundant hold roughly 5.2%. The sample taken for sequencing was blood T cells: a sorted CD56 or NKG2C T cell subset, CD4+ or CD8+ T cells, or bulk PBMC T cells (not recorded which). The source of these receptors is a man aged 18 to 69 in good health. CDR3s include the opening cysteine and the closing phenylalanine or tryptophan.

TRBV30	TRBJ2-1	CAWISGFSYNEQFF
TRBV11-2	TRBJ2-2	CASSSLKGLAANTGELFF
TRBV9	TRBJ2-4	CASSPVRLAGGKNIQYF
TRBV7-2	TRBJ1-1	CASSSQGALDTEAFF
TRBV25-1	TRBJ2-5	CASSELGSRIQETQYF
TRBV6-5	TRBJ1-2	CASSYSFREAVASGYTF
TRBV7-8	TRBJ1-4	CASSLQGRVTNEKLFF
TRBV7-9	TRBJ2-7	CASTPPAAWGEQYF
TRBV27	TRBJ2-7	CASSPRAGGFYEQYF
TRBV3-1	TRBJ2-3	CASSQGGMEGTQYF
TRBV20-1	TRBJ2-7	CSARDRWRSVYEQYF
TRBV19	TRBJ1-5	CASSITGGNQPQHF
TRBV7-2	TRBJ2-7	CASSRPMLGSYEQYF
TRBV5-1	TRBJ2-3	CASSLERGDSTDTQYF
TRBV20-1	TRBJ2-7	CSPTTGNRNEQYF
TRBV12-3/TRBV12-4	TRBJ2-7	CASSFFSPGSYEQYF
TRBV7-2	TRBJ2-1	CASSLGGRVAYNEQFF
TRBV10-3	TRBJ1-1	CAISESVILNTEAFF